This is a list of T cell receptor beta chains from one sample in a study of cytomegalovirus exposure and HLA in healthy donors. Profiling relied on immunoSEQ multiplex PCR, and the TCRdb table lists in-frame clones only, not all of them. The sample lists 90,000 to 110,000 clones, about 86% seen once, with more than 2% in the top ten. Sequencing used PBMCs. These TCRs come from a woman aged 25 to 39 in good health and CMV-seronegative. CDR3s include the opening cysteine and the closing phenylalanine or tryptophan. A D gene is named only where the DNA matches it firmly. Only some rows state a clone size, as once, few, many or a class for expanded clones.

NA TRBJ1-3 TRBV6-5 NA TGTGCCAGCACTGAGGGATCTGGAAACACCATATATTTT CASTEGSGNTIYF
NA TRBJ2-6 TRBV10-3 NA TGTGCCTCCGCCGACAGATCCTCTGGGGCCAACGTCCTGACTTTC CASADRSSGANVLTF
NA TRBJ1-1 TRBV6-5 NA TGTGCCAGCATACGAGGCACTGAAGCTTTCTTT CASIRGTEAFF
NA TRBJ2-2 TRBV28 NA TGTGCCAGCAGTTCTGCGGCTACGAACACCGGGGAGCTGTTTTTT CASSSAATNTGELFF
NA TRBJ1-5 TRBV19 NA TGTGCCAGTAGTAAACCTATAGGGGCCGGGCCCCAGCATTTT CASSKPIGAGPQHF
NA TRBJ2-1 TRBV7-8 TRBD2 TGTGCCAGCAGCGTACGGACTAGCGGGAAGGGCAATGAGCAGTTCTTC CASSVRTSGKGNEQFF
NA TRBJ2-1 TRBV7-9 NA TGTTCCAGCAGCCGCGGGACTGGAAAGGGCCACAATGAGCAGTTCTTC CSSSRGTGKGHNEQFF
NA TRBJ2-7 TRBV5-1 TRBD1 TGCGCCAGCAGCTTTCGGGACAGGACCTACGAGCAGTACTTC CASSFRDRTYEQYF
NA TRBJ2-7 TRBV11-2 NA TGTGCCAGCAGCTTAGGAAATAGCGTCAGACTCGGCGAGCAGTACTTC CASSLGNSVRLGEQYF
NA TRBJ1-2 TRBV12-5 NA TGTGCTAGTGGTTTGGTATTGCAGGGCTACACCTTC CASGLVLQGYTF
NA TRBJ2-7 TRBV30 NA TGTGCCTGGGGGAAGGACAGGAGGGTCGAGCAGTACTTC CAWGKDRRVEQYF
NA TRBJ2-1 TRBV9 TRBD2 TGTGCCAGCAGCGTAGAAGGGACTAGCGGGAGGGTTGAGCAGTTCTTC CASSVEGTSGRVEQFF
NA TRBJ2-2 TRBV7-6 TRBD2 TGTGCCAGCAGCTCCGGGACTAGCGTTGTCACCGGGGAGCTGTTTTTT CASSSGTSVVTGELFF
NA TRBJ1-1 TRBV6-6 NA TGTGCCAGCAGGCCGACCGGGACAACGAACACTGAAGCTTTCTTT CASRPTGTTNTEAFF
NA TRBJ1-1 TRBV7-9 NA TGTGCCAGCAGCTTCGCTTGGGGCGCGGACACTGAAGCTTTCTTT CASSFAWGADTEAFF
NA TRBJ1-4 TRBV5-6 NA TGTGCCAGCAGCTTGGCAGGGAACAATGAAAAACTGTTTTTT CASSLAGNNEKLFF
NA TRBJ1-3 TRBV7-8 NA TGTGCCAGCAGCCCAATTCCCGGAAACACCATATATTTT CASSPIPGNTIYF
NA TRBJ2-7 TRBV6-4 TRBD2 TGTGCCAGCATAGAGTGGTGCGGGAGAGGAAACGAGCAGTACTTC CASIEWCGRGNEQYF
NA TRBJ2-7 TRBV9 TRBD2 TGTGCCAGCAGCGTAGGGGACACAGGGACTAGCGGAACCTACGAGCAGTACTTC CASSVGDTGTSGTYEQYF
NA TRBJ1-1 TRBV6-4 NA TGTGCCAGCAGTGACTTCCCCGACCGACAGGAGACGAACACTGAAGCTTTCTTT CASSDFPDRQETNTEAFF
NA TRBJ2-5 TRBV5-1 TRBD1 TGCGCCAGCAGCCTGCGACAGGGCCAAGAGACCCAGTACTTC CASSLRQGQETQYF
few TRBJ1-1 TRBV5-8 NA TGTGCCAGCAGCCACGATCCGGGGAACACTGAAGCTTTCTTT CASSHDPGNTEAFF
NA TRBJ2-3 TRBV15 TRBD2 TGTGCCACCAGCGCAAATCCGGGAGGACCCACAGATACGCAGTATTTT CATSANPGGPTDTQYF
once TRBJ1-3 TRBV5-1 NA TGCGCCAGCAGCTCTATGTGGTCTAGCTCTGGAAACACCATATATTTT CASSSMWSSSGNTIYF
NA TRBJ1-2 TRBV28 NA TGTGCCAGCAGCCGTACAGGTTACTATGGCTACACCTTC CASSRTGYYGYTF
NA TRBJ2-1 TRBV15 TRBD1 TGTGCCACCAGCAGAGATGACAGGGCCTACAATGAGCAGTTCTTC CATSRDDRAYNEQFF
NA TRBJ2-7 TRBV7-2 NA TGTGCCAGCAGCTTAGACCGGACAGCTTCGTACTTC CASSLDRTASYF
NA TRBJ1-2 TRBV27 NA TGTGCCAGCAGCGCTACAGCACTCCACGGCTATGGCTACACCTTC CASSATALHGYGYTF
NA TRBJ2-4 TRBV7-3 TRBD2 TGTGCCAGCAGCTTAAGTGGGACTAGCGAGCCAAACATTCAGTGCTTC CASSLSGTSEPNIQCF
few TRBJ1-5 TRBV5-5 NA TGTGCCAGCAGCCCGGTGGTTTACAATCAGCCCCAGCATTTT CASSPVVYNQPQHF